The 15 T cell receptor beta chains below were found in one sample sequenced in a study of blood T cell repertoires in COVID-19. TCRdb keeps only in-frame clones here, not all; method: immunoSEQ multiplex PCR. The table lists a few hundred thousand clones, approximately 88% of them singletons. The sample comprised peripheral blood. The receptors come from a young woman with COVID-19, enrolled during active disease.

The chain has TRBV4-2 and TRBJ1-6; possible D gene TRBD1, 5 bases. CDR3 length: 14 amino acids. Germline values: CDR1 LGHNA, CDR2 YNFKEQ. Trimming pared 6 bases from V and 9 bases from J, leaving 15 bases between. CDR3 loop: CASSYRGVSSPLHF. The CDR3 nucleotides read TGTGCCAGCAGTTACCGGGGGGTGAGTTCACCCCTCCACTTT.

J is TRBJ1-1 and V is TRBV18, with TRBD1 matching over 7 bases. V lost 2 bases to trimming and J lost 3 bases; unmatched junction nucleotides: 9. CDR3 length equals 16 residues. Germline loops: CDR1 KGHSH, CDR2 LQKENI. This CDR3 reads CASSPFTGVRDTEAFF. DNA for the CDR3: TGTGCCAGCTCACCATTTACAGGGGTCAGAGACACTGAAGCTTTCTTT.

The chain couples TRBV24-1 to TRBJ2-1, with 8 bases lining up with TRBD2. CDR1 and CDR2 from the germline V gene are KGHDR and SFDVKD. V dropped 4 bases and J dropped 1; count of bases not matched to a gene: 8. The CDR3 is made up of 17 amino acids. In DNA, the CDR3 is TGTGCCACCAGTGAAGGGGTAGCGGGGCCTTCCTACAATGAGCAGTTCTTC. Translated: CATSEGVAGPSYNEQFF.

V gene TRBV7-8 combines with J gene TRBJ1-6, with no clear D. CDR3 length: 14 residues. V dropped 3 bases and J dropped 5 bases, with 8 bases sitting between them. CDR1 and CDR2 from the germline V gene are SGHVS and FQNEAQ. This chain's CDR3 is CASSLSGNNSPLHF. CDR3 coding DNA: TGTGCCAGCAGCTTGTCGGGAAATAATTCACCCCTCCACTTT.

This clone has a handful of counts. The CDR3 sequence: CSGGDGGTEAFF. For the CDR3, the DNA is TGCAGCGGGGGGGACGGGGGCACTGAAGCTTTCTTT. The chain carries TRBV29-1 and TRBJ1-1, with D possibly TRBD1 on 5 matching bases. The CDR3 length is 12 residues. V was clipped by 7 bases and J by 4 bases, with 13 bases between them. The V gene's germline CDR1 is SQVTM and CDR2 ANQGSEA.

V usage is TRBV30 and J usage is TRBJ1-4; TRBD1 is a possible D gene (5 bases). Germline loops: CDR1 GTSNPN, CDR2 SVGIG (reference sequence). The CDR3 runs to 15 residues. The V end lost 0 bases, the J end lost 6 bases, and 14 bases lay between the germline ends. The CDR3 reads CAWSVPGRAYEKLFF. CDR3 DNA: TGTGCCTGGAGTGTACCGGGCAGGGCCTATGAAAAACTGTTTTTT.

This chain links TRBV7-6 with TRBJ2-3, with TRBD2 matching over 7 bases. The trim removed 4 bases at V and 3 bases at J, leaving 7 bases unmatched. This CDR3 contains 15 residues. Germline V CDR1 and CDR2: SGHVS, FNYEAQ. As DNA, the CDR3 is TGTGCCAGCAGCTCTTGGGGGAGGGATACAGATACGCAGTATTTT. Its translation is CASSSWGRDTDTQYF.

CDR3 nucleotide sequence: TGTGCCACCAACCCCGGTCTCCACGGTTTCTATGGCTACACCTTC. It yields the protein CATNPGLHGFYGYTF. The chain combines TRBV2 with TRBJ1-2, with unresolved D. V was shortened by 10 bases and J by 4 bases, with 22 bases between the two germline ends. Germline V gene data show CDR1 as SNHLY and CDR2 as FYNNEI. The CDR3 covers 15 residues. The full variable domain, completed using reference TRBV2 and TRBJ1-2, is EPEVTQTPSHQVTQMGQEVILRCVPISNHLYFYWYRQILGQKVEFLVSFYNNEISEKSEIFDDQFSVERPDGSNFTLKIRSTKLEDSAMYFCATNPGLHGFYGYTFGSGTRLTVV.

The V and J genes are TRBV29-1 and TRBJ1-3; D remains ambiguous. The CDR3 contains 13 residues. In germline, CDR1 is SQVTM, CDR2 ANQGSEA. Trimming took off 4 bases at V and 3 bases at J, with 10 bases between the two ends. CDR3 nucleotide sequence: TGCAGCGTTGCATCTTCTAGTGGAAACACCATATATTTT. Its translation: CSVASSSGNTIYF.

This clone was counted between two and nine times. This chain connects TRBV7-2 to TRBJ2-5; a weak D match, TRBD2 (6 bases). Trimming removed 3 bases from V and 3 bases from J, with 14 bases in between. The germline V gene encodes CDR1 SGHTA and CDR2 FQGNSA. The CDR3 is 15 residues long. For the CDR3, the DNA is TGTGCCAGCAGCTTTTTAGCGGATCAGAAAGAGACCCAGTACTTC. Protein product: CASSFLADQKETQYF.

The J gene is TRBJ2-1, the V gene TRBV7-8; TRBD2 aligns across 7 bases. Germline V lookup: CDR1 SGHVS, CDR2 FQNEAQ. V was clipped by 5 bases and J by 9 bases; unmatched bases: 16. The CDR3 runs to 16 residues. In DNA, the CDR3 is TGTGCCAGCAGCACAAAGGCCCAGCGGGATGATATTGAGCAGTTCTTC. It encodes CASSTKAQRDDIEQFF.

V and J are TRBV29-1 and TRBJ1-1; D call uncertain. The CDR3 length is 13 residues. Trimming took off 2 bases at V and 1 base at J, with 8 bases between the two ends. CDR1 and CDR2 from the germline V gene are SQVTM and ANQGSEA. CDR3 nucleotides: TGCAGCGTTGAACGGGATGGGAACACTGAAGCTTTCTTT. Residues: CSVERDGNTEAFF.

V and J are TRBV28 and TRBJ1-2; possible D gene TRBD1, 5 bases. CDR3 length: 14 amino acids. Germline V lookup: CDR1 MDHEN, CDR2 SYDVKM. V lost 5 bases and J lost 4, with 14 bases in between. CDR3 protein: CASSGQGMGYGYTF. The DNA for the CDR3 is TGTGCCAGCAGTGGGCAGGGTATGGGCTATGGCTACACCTTC.

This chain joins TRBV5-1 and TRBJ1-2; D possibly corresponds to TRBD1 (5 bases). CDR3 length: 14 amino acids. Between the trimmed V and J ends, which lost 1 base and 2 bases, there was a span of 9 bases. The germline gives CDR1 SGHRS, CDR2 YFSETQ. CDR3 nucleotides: TGCGCCAGCAGCTTGACAGGACAAAACTATGGCTACACCTTC. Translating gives CASSLTGQNYGYTF. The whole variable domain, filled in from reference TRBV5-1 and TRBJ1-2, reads KAGVTQTPRYLIKTRGQQVTLSCSPISGHRSVSWYQQTPGQGLQFLFEYFSETQRNKGNFPGRFSGRQFSNSRSEMNVSTLELGDSALYLCASSLTGQNYGYTFGSGTRLTVV.

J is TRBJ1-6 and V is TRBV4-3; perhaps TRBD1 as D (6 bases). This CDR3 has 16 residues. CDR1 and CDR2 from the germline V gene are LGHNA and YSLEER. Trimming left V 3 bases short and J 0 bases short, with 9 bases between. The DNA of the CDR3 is TGCGCCAGCAGCCACAGACAGGTCTCCTATAATTCACCCCTCCACTTT. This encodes CASSHRQVSYNSPLHF.